This T cell receptor beta chain was sequenced in a study of blood T cell repertoires in COVID-19. V trimming: 4 bases; J trimming: 4 bases; junction bases outside the gene matches: 4. This CDR3 is built from 15 residues. From germline, CDR1 is MDHEN and CDR2 SYDVKM. Measured with immunoSEQ multiplex PCR; TCRdb has only the in-frame clones, and not every one. In the table there are about 170,000 clones, approximately 79% of which are singletons. Sequencing was carried out using PBMCs or T cells enriched from blood (not recorded which). The genes are TRBV28 and TRBJ2-3; the match to TRBD1 covers 11 bases. The receptor comes from a woman aged 70 to 79 in a cohort exposed to, infected with or recovered from COVID-19 (not recorded which). The CDR3 sequence: CASSSGQGVSDTQYF. The CDR3 DNA sequence: TGTGCCAGCAGTTCGGGACAGGGGGTTTCAGATACGCAGTATTTT.